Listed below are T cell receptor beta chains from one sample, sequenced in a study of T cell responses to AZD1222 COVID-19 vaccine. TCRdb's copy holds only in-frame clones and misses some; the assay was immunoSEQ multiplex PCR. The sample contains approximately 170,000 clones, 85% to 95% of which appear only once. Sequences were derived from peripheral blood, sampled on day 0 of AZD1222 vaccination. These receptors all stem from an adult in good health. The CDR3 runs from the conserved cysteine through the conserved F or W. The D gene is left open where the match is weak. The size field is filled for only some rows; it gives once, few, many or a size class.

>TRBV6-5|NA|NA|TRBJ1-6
TGTGCCAGCAGTTATTATGGGTCTAAAAATAATTCACCCCTCCACTTT
CASSYYGSKNNSPLHF
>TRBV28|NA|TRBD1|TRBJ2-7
TGTGCCAGCAGTACCCCGGGACAGGGCATGTCCGAGCAGTACTTC
CASSTPGQGMSEQYF
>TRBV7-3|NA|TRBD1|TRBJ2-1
TGTGCCAGCAGCGCCAGAGGACAGGGGGCTTACAATGAGCAGTTCTTC
CASSARGQGAYNEQFF
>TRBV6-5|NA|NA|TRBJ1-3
TGTGCCAGCATCCTTTACTCCCGGGGGAACACCATATATTTT
CASILYSRGNTIYF
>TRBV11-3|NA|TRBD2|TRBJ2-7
TGTGCCAGCAGCCCCCATCCATGGGGGGGAGGGCGCCCATACGAGCAGTACTTC
CASSPHPWGGGRPYEQYF
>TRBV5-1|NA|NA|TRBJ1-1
TGCGCCAGCAGCTCGGGGGACCGGAGTGAAGCTTTCTTT
CASSSGDRSEAFF
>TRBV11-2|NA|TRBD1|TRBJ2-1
TGTGCCAGCAGCTGGGGACAGAACAATGAGCAGTTCTTC
CASSWGQNNEQFF
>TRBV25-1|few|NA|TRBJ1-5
TGTGCCAGCAGTGATGGGGGGCTTGGCAATCAGCCCCAGCATTTT
CASSDGGLGNQPQHF
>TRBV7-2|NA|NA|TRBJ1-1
TGTGCCAGCAGCTTTTTATCACTAAACACTGAAGCTTTCTTT
CASSFLSLNTEAFF
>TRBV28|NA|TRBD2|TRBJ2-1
TGTGCCAGCAGTTTAAGCGGGAGGGCCTTTGATGAGCAGTTCTTC
CASSLSGRAFDEQFF
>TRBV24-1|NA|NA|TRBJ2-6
TGTGCCACCAGTGATCCCGGGTCTGGGGCCAACGTCCTGACTTTC
CATSDPGSGANVLTF
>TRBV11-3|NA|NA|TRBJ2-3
TGTGCCAGCAGCTTAGGCCGGGGGCGGGGGGATACGCAGTATTTT
CASSLGRGRGDTQYF
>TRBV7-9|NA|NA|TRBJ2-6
TGTGCCAGCAGCTTAGGCAGGGCTGGGGCCAACGTCCTGACTTTC
CASSLGRAGANVLTF
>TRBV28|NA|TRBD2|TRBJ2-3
TGTGCCAGCGGTAGCGGGAGGGCGACAGATACGCAGTATTTT
CASGSGRATDTQYF
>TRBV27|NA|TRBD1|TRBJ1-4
TGTGCCAGCAGTTTGGGGACAGGGGCTCGAGAAAAACTGTTTTTT
CASSLGTGAREKLFF
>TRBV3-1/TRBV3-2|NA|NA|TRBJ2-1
TGTGCCAGCAGCCTCGGTCGGGAGCAGTTCTTC
CASSLGREQFF
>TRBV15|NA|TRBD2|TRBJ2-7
TGTGCCACCAGCAGAGACACTAGCGGGACCTCTTCTAAGCAGTACTTC
CATSRDTSGTSSKQYF
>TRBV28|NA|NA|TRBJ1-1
TGTGCCAGCAGTTTCGTCGGAAACACTGAAGCTTTCTTT
CASSFVGNTEAFF
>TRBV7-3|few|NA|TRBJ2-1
TGTGCCAGCAGCTTAGGGGCTAGCTCCTACAATGAGCAGTTCTTC
CASSLGASSYNEQFF
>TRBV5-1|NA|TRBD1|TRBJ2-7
TGCGCCAGCAGCTTTACAGGGGGGAGGGAGCAGTACTTC
CASSFTGGREQYF
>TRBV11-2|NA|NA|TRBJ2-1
TGTGCCAGCAGCTTAGGCCCTATTCTAGCGAGTGAGCAGTTCTTC
CASSLGPILASEQFF
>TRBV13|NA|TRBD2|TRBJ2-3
TGTGCCAGCAGCTTAGTGATGGGACTAGCGGGAGAATATACGCAGTATTTT
CASSLVMGLAGEYTQYF
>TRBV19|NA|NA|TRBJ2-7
TGTGCCACCTCACCAGGGAACTCCTACGAGCAGTACTTC
CATSPGNSYEQYF
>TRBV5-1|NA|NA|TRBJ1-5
TGCGCCAGCAGCTTGACGGGGGAACGCAATCAGCCCCAGCATTTT
CASSLTGERNQPQHF
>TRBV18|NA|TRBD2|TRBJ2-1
TGTGCCAGCTCACCAGCTTCTAGCGGGAGGGATGAGCAGTTCTTC
CASSPASSGRDEQFF
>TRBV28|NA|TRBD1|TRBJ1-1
TGTGCCAGCAGTACGGACAGGGGTCGAACTGAAGCTTTCTTT
CASSTDRGRTEAFF
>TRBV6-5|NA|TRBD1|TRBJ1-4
TGTGCCAGCAGGGAGGAGGGGGCGGGTAATGAAAAACTGTTTTTT
CASREEGAGNEKLFF
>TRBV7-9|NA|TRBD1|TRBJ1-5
TGTGCCAGCAGCTTCGGACAGGGGGTTAATCAGCCCCAGCATTTT
CASSFGQGVNQPQHF
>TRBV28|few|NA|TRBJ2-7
TGTGCCAGCAGTTCCCCCTACGAGCAGTACTTC
CASSSPYEQYF
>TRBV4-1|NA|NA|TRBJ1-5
TGCGCCAGCAGCCAACCAATGGGTGGGGTAGGTCATCAGCCCCAGCATTTT
CASSQPMGGVGHQPQHF
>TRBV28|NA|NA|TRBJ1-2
TGTGCCAGCAGTTTCCAGGGAAACTATGGCTACACCTTC
CASSFQGNYGYTF
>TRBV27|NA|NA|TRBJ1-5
TGTGCCAGCAGTTTTAGCGGGGGGGGACAGCCCCAGCATTTT
CASSFSGGGQPQHF
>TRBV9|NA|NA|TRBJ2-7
TGTGCCAGCGGCCGGGGCGGGTACGAGCAGTACTTC
CASGRGGYEQYF
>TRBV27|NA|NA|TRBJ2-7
TGTGCCAGCAACCAGGAAACAGGGCGGGGAGAGCAGTACTTC
CASNQETGRGEQYF
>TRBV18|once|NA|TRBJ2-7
TGTGCCAGCTCACCATCCGGCTCGAAATACGAGCAGTACTTC
CASSPSGSKYEQYF
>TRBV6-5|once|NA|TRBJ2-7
TGTGCCAGCAATACCGGGGGTAGGGTGAGCGAGCAGTACTTC
CASNTGGRVSEQYF
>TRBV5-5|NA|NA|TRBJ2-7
TGTGCCAGCAGCTTTCAGGGGCAGGGTGTTTCCTACGAGCAGTACTTC
CASSFQGQGVSYEQYF
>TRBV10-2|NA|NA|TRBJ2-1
TGCGCCAGTGGGGGGGCTATTGAGCAGTTCTTC
CASGGAIEQFF
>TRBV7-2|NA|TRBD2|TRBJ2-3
TGTGCCAGCAGACGAGGCGTTAGGACTAGCGGGATATCTACAGATACGCAGTATTTT
CASRRGVRTSGISTDTQYF
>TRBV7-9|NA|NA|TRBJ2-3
TGTGCCAGCAGCTCAGAAACCGGGACCCCGTACGATACGCAGTATTTT
CASSSETGTPYDTQYF
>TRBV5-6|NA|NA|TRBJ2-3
TGTGCCAGCAGCTTGGCAGGCCGCACAGATACGCAGTATTTT
CASSLAGRTDTQYF
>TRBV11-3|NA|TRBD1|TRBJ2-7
TGTGCCAGCAGCAAAGACAGGGGGCTCCACGAGCAGTACTTC
CASSKDRGLHEQYF